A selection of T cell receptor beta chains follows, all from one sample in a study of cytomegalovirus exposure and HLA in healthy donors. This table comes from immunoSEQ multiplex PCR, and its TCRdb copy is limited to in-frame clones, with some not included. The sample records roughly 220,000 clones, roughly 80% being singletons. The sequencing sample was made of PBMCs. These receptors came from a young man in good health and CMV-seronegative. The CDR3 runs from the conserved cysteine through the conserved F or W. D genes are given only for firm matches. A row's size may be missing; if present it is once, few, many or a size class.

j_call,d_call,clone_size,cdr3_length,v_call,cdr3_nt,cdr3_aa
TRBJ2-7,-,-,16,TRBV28,TGTGCCAGCGACAGGGCGTCGGGGGCCGGGGATCACGAGCAGTACTTC,CASDRASGAGDHEQYF
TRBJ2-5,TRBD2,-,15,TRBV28,TGTGCCAGCTCGAGCGGAAGCGGGGGCCTCGAGACCCAGTACTTC,CASSSGSGGLETQYF
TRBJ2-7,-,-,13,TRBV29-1,TGCAGCGTTGGGGGCCCCGCCAAGTACGAGCAGTACTTC,CSVGGPAKYEQYF
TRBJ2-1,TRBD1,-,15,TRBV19,TGTGCCAGTCGAGGGACAGACTCAACTTACAATGAGCAGTTCTTC,CASRGTDSTYNEQFF
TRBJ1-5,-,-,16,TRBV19,TGTGCCAGTAGTATAGGGCCTGCCCTTGGCAATCAGCCCCAGCATTTT,CASSIGPALGNQPQHF
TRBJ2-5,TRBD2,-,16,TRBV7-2,TGTGCCAGCAGCTTAGGGACTAGCGGGGGGGCGAAGACCCAGTACTTC,CASSLGTSGGAKTQYF
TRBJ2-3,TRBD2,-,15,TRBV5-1,TGCGCCAGCAGCTTGGCTAGCGGGGGGACAGATACGCAGTATTTT,CASSLASGGTDTQYF
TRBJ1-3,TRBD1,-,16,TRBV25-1,TGTGCCAGCAGTGCACCCCGGACAGGGGGCGCACACACCATATATTTT,CASSAPRTGGAHTIYF
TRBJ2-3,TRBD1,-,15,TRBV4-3,TGCGCCAGCAGCCCACCGGGACAGGGAACAGATACGCAGTATTTT,CASSPPGQGTDTQYF
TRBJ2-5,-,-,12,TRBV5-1,TGCGCCAGCAGCTTGGTACAAGAGACCCAGTACTTC,CASSLVQETQYF
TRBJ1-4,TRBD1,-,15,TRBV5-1,TGCGCCAGCAGCTCTGGACAGGGGGTTTATGAAAAACTGTTTTTT,CASSSGQGVYEKLFF
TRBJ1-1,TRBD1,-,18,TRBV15,TGTGCCACCAGCAGAGGGGGACAGGGGGCGCTTCAAGGGACTGAAGCTTTCTTT,CATSRGGQGALQGTEAFF
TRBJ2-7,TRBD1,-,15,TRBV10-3,TGTGCCATCAGTGAGTCCCGGGACAGACCCTACGAGCAGTACTTC,CAISESRDRPYEQYF
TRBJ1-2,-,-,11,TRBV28,TGTGCCAGTCTTAAAGTGGGGGCTTTAGCCTTC,CASLKVGALAF
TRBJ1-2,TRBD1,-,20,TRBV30,TGTGCCTGGAGTTGGAATTTTATCCGGGACAGGGGGGTAGGTGGCTATGGCTACACCTTC,CAWSWNFIRDRGVGGYGYTF
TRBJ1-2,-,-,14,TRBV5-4,TGTGCCAGCAGCTTGTACAGGACCTCGTATGGCTACACCTTC,CASSLYRTSYGYTF
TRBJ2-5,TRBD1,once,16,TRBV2,TGTGCCAGCGCCCTTAGGACAGGGGGTCTCCAAGAGACCCAGTACTTC,CASALRTGGLQETQYF
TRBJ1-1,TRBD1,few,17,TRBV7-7,TGTGCTAGCAGCCCCGGGCGCGCGGACAGGGGGAAAACTGAAGCTTTCTTT,CASSPGRADRGKTEAFF
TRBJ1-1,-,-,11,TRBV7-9,TGTGCCAGCAGTTCGGGAGGGGAAGCTTTCTTT,CASSSGGEAFF
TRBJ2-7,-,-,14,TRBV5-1,TGCGCCAGCAGCTTGCGGGGGAACTCCTACGAGCAGTACTTC,CASSLRGNSYEQYF
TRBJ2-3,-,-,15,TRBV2,TGTGCCAGCAGTCAGGGCCCCGGGGGGCCAGATACGCAGTATTTT,CASSQGPGGPDTQYF
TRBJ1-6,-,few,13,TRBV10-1,TGCGCCAGCAGTGAACAGTGGAATTCACCCCTCCACTTT,CASSEQWNSPLHF
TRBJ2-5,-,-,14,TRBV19,TGTGCCAGTAGGCCGACAGGAGCCCAAGAGACCCAGTACTTC,CASRPTGAQETQYF
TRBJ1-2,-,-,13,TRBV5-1,TGCGCCAGCAGCTTGAGACAGTCATATGGCTACACCTTC,CASSLRQSYGYTF
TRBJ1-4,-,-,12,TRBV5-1,TGCGCCAGCAGCTACCAGGGGGAAAAACTGTTTTTT,CASSYQGEKLFF